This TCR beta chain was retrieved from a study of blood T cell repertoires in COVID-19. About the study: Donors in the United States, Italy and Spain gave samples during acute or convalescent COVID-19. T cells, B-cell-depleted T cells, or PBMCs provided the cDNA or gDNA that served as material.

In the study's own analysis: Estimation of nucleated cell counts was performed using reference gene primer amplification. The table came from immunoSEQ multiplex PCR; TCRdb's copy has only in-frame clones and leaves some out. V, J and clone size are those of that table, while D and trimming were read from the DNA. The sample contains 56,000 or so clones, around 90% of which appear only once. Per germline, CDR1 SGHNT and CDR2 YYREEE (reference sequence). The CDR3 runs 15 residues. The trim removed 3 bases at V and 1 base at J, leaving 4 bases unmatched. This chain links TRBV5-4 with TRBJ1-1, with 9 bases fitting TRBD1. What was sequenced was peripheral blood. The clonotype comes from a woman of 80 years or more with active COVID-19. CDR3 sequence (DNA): TGTGCCAGCAGCTCCCCGGGACAGGGGAACACTGAAGCTTTCTTT. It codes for CASSSPGQGNTEAFF.